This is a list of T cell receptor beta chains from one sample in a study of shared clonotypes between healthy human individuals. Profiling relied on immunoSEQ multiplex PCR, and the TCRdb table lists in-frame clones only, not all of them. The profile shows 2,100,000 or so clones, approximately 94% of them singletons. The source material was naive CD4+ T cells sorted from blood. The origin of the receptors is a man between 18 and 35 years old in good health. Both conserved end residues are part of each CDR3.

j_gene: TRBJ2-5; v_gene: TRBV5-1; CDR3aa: CASSLTASGRGRETQYF
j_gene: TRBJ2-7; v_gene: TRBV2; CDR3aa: CASSEAFGSTYEQYF
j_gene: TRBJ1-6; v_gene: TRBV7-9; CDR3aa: CASSLYGSPLHF
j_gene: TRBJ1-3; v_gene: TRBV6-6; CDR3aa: CASSYSGNGNTIYF
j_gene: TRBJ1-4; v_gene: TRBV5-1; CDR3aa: CASSSGQGGEKLFF
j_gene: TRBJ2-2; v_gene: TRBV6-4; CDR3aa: CASSQQGAGELFF
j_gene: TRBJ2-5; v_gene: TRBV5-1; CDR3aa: CASSFNGQETQYF
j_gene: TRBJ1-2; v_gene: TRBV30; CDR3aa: CAWSVLLGYTF
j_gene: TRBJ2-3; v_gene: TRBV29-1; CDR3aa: CSVGAPLSDTQYF
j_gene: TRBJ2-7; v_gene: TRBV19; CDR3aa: CASSIEGRSPAEQYF
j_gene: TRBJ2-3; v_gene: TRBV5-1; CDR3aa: CASSIAGASTDTQYF
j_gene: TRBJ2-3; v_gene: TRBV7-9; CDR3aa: CASSRGLAGGTSTDTQYF
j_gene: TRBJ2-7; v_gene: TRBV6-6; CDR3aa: CASRATGAAYEQYF
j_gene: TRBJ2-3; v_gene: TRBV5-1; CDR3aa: CASSFKGAVTDTQYF
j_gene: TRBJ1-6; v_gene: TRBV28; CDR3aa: CASSLSGVPPLHF
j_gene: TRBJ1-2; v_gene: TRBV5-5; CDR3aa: CASSLDSGYTF
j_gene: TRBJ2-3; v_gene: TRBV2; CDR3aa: CASVFPDTQYF
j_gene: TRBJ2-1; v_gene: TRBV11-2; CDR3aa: CASTDRAGLAGEQFF
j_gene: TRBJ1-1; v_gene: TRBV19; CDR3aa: CASSAIGGTGNTEAFF
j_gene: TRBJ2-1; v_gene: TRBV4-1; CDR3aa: CASSQVNRYNEQFF
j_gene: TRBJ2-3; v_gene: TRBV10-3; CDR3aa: CAISTTGSTDTQYF
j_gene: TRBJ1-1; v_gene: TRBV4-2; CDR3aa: CASSQWAGPNTEAFF
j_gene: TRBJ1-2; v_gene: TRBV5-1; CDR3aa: CASSEGTGVNYGYTF
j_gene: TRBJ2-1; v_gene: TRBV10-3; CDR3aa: CAISVMASGPPKQFF
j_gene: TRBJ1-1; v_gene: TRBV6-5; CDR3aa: CASTFEAFF
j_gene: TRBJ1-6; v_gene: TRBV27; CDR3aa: CASSPRSFGNSPLHF
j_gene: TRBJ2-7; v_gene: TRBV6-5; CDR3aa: CASSLGTGLGEQYF
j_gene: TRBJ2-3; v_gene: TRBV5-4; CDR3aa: CASSRTNTDTQYF
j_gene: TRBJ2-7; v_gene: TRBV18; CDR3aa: CASSPPAGGRYEQYF
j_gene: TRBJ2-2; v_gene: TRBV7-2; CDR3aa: CASSFTGGANTGELFF
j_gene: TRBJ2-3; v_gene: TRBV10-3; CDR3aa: CAINPGQGSDTQYF
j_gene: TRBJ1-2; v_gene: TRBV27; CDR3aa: CASSLRRQGDLYGYTF
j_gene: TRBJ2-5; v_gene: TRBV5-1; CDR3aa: CASSLLSSGIQETQYF
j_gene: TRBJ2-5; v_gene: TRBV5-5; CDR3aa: CASSSGGFQQETQYF
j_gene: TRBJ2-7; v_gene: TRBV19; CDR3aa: CASSQTGARGQYF
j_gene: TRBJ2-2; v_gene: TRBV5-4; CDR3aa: CASSLAATNTGELFF
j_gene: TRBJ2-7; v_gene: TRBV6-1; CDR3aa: CASSEFSAGLAGGRPTYEQYF
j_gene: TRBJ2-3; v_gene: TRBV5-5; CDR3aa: CASSLGDRGTDTQYF
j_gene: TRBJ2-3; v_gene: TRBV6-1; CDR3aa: CASSEGLAGGSDTQYF
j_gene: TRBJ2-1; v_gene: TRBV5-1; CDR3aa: CASSYGPASQEQFF
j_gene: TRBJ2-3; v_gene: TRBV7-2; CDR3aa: CASSLVLLRDSTDTQYF
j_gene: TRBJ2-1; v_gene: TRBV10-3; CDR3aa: CATRQGASATLKNEQFF
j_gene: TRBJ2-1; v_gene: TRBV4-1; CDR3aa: CASSQDSGVVFQFF
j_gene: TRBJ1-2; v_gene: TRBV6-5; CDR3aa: CASTPREGHRYGYTF
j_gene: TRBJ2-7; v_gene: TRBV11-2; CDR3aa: CASSLSSYEQYF
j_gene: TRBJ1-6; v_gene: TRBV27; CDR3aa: CATSTGTSPLHF
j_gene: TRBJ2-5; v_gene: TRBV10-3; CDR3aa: CAISDEVRGKTQYF
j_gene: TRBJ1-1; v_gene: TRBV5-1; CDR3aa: CASSPIRGGGNTEAFF
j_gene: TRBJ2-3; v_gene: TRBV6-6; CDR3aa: CATGERTTDTQYF
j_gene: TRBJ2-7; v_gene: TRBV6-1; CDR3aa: CASTKEGAFSYEQYF
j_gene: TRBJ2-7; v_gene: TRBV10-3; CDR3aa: CAISDFSGQRFYEQYF
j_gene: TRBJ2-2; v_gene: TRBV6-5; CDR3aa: CASSYSDDPGELFF
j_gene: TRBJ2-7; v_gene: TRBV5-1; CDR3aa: CASSRDRVGSSYEQYF
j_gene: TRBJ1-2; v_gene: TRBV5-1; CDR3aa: CASSLGPGTDYGYTF
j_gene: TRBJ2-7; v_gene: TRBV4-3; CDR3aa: CASSQLLADSYEQYF
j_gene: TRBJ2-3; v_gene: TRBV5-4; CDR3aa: CASSSGTSGSWADTQYF
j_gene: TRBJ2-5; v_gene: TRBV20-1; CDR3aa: CSAYRSETQYF
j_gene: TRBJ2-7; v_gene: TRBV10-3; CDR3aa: CAISESGGSYEQYF
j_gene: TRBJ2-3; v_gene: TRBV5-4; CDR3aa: CASSLGGLAGARPDTQYF
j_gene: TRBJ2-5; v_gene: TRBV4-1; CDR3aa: CASSQDLGVRAGTQYF